A single sample gave rise to the 28 T cell receptor beta chains below, sequenced in a study of blood T cell repertoires in COVID-19. Data came from immunoSEQ multiplex PCR; TCRdb stores just in-frame clones and leaves some out. Of a few hundred thousand clones in the sample, over 75% were seen once. Sequenced input: PBMCs or T cells enriched from blood (not recorded which). Receptors originate from a woman younger than 30 who had recovered from COVID-19.

V and J are TRBV6-1 and TRBJ1-5, with 12 bases lining up with TRBD1. Trimming took 4 bases from V and 6 from J; bases not matched to a gene: 13. The CDR3 loop spans 18 amino acids. Germline V gives CDR1 MNHNS, CDR2 SASEGT. As DNA, the CDR3 is TGTGCCAGCAGTGGGGACAGGGGGCGCATATCAGCGGGTCAGCCCCAGCATTTT. It encodes CASSGDRGRISAGQPQHF.

This clone was observed a single time. J is TRBJ1-1 and V is TRBV27, with 7 bases aligning to TRBD1. The CDR3 loop spans 14 amino acids. After removal of 6 bases from V and 1 base from J, the junction contained 5 bases not matched to a gene. Looked up from germline, CDR1 is MNHEY and CDR2 is SMNVEV (reference sequence). CDR3 nucleotide sequence: TGTGCCAGCAGGGATCGGGACAGGAACACTGAAGCTTTCTTT. As protein: CASRDRDRNTEAFF.

This chain connects TRBV5-6 to TRBJ1-5; the match to TRBD1 covers 9 bases. J gave up 2 bases and V 4 bases, and 7 bases lay outside the gene matches. The CDR3 is 16 residues long. CDR1 is SGHDT, CDR2 YYEEEE, per germline. The CDR3 DNA is TGTGCCAGCAGCCAGGACAGGGGAAGTCGCAATCAGCCCCAGCATTTT. Translating it yields CASSQDRGSRNQPQHF.

This clone occurred once. V usage is TRBV9 and J usage is TRBJ1-1, with D unresolved. Trimming removed 0 bases at V and 1 base at J, with 7 bases between. The germline gives CDR1 SGDLS, CDR2 YYNGEE. The CDR3 runs 14 residues. The CDR3 reads CASSVDGRNTEAFF. The CDR3 region has the DNA TGTGCCAGCAGCGTAGATGGCAGGAACACTGAAGCTTTCTTT.

The CDR3 reads CASSSNRATNEKLFF. The CDR3 bases are TGTGCCAGCAGCTCGAACAGAGCAACTAATGAAAAACTGTTTTTT. The rearrangement links TRBV7-2 to TRBJ1-4, with no clear D. CDR3 length: 15 amino acids. Germline V gene sequence: CDR1 SGHTA, CDR2 FQGNSA. Deletions cut 4 bases from V and 0 bases from J, with 9 bases between.

The rearrangement uses TRBV2 and TRBJ1-6; possibly TRBD1 for D (5 bases). Per the germline V gene, CDR1 is SNHLY and CDR2 is FYNNEI. The V and J ends lost 7 bases and 3 bases respectively, with 16 bases between them. The CDR3 loop spans 16 amino acids. This CDR3 is CASTMSARDYNSPLHF. Written as DNA, the CDR3 is TGTGCCAGCACTATGTCCGCCAGGGACTATAATTCACCCCTCCACTTT. Full variable domain (missing parts from reference TRBV2 and TRBJ1-6): EPEVTQTPSHQVTQMGQEVILRCVPISNHLYFYWYRQILGQKVEFLVSFYNNEISEKSEIFDDQFSVERPDGSNFTLKIRSTKLEDSAMYFCASTMSARDYNSPLHFGNGTRLTVT.

The J gene is TRBJ1-4, the V gene TRBV3-1 (or the pseudogene TRBV3-2), with 8 positions matching TRBD1. Germline trimming cut 4 bases from V and 3 bases from J; bases unmatched to any gene: 7. Germline V gene sequence: CDR1 LGHDT, CDR2 YNNKEL (reference sequence). The CDR3 has 16 amino acids. The CDR3 region has the DNA TGTGCCAGCAGCCCCCGACAGGGGAGGGCTAATGAAAAACTGTTTTTT. Residues: CASSPRQGRANEKLFF.

The chain uses TRBV25-1 and TRBJ1-4; 7 nucleotides align to TRBD1. This CDR3 region has 15 residues. Germline V CDR1 and CDR2: MGHDK, SYGVNS. V shed 0 bases and J 5 bases; nucleotides not matched to a gene: 3. The CDR3 spells CASSEYGQANEKLFF. The CDR3, as DNA: TGTGCCAGCAGTGAATATGGACAGGCGAATGAAAAACTGTTTTTT.

The V call is TRBV6-5, the J call TRBJ1-6; 8 bases are shared with TRBD1. With 8 bases clipped from V and 5 bases from J, the junction kept 8 bases outside the gene matches. Germline V gene sequence: CDR1 MNHEY, CDR2 SVGAGI. The CDR3 consists of 15 residues. The CDR3 DNA follows: TGTGCCAGCTCCACCGGGACAGGCCATAATTCACCCCTCCACTTT. Translated: CASSTGTGHNSPLHF.

The gene calls are TRBV4-1 and TRBJ2-3, with 10 bases fitting TRBD2. The CDR3 spans 17 residues. Germline trimming cut 5 bases from V and 6 bases from J; bases unmatched to any gene: 14. CDR1 is MGHRA, CDR2 YSYEKL, per germline. The CDR3 bases are TGCGCCAGCAGCGAAGGTAGCGGGGGGCACACAGAGGATACGCAGTATTTT. It codes for CASSEGSGGHTEDTQYF.

V and J are TRBV28 and TRBJ2-7, with 7 nucleotides matching TRBD1. The germline CDR1 and CDR2 sequences are MDHEN and SYDVKM. The CDR3 totals 15 residues. With 6 bases clipped from V and 4 bases from J, the junction kept 12 bases outside the gene matches. Written as DNA, the CDR3 is TGTGCCAGCAGCAAACTCGACAGGGTAGTTTACGAGCAGTACTTC. It is translated as CASSKLDRVVYEQYF.

The chain links TRBV7-3 to TRBJ2-2, with a possible D match to TRBD2 (7 bases). Looked up from germline, CDR1 is SGHTA and CDR2 is FQGTGA. This CDR3 has 15 residues. The ends were cut back, 2 bases at V and 4 bases at J, with 11 bases in the middle. CDR3 in amino acids: CASSLAGASTGELFF. For the CDR3, the DNA is TGTGCCAGCAGCTTAGCGGGGGCGAGCACCGGGGAGCTGTTTTTT.

To note about this clone: Other DNA variants within this sample encode the same CDR3. The V and J genes are TRBV3-1 (or the pseudogene TRBV3-2) and TRBJ1-2; D is possibly TRBD1 (6 bases). In germline, CDR1 is LGHDT, CDR2 YNNKEL (reference sequence). The CDR3 runs 13 residues. V lost 3 bases, J lost 6 bases, and 11 bases lay in between. CDR3 sequence (DNA): TGTGCCAGCAGCCACGGACAGAGAGATGGCTACACCTTC. This gives the protein CASSHGQRDGYTF.

The V call is TRBV7-9, the J call TRBJ2-5, with 8 bases fitting TRBD2. The trim removed 1 base at V and 5 bases at J, leaving 6 bases unmatched. Germline CDR1 reads SEHNR; CDR2 reads FQNEAQ (reference sequence). The CDR3 extends over 15 amino acids. CDR3 nucleotides: TGTGCCAGCAGCTTAGACGGGACTAGTGGGGAGACCCAGTACTTC. This codes for CASSLDGTSGETQYF.

The rearrangement links TRBV5-1 to TRBJ2-7, with 9 bases that match TRBD2. CDR1 SGHRS and CDR2 YFSETQ come from the germline V gene. The length of the CDR3 is 16 residues. Losses at the gene ends were 4 bases for V and 3 bases for J; bases not matched to a gene: 11. CDR3 in amino acids: CASSPTGLAGLYEQYF. The CDR3 coding sequence is TGCGCCAGCAGCCCTACCGGGCTAGCGGGGCTCTACGAGCAGTACTTC.

This rearrangement joins TRBV9 to TRBJ1-2; no definite D call. Germline loops: CDR1 SGDLS, CDR2 YYNGEE. The CDR3 covers 15 residues. V was trimmed by 3 bases and J by 2 bases, leaving 14 bases between them. CDR3 residues: CASSEYLSSNYGYTF. CDR3 coding DNA: TGTGCCAGCAGCGAGTATCTAAGTAGCAACTATGGCTACACCTTC.

The rearrangement uses TRBV7-2 and TRBJ2-1; a possible D gene is TRBD2 (6 bases). CDR1 and CDR2 from the germline V gene are SGHTA and FQGNSA. The ends were cut back, 1 base at V and 2 bases at J, with 9 bases in the middle. This CDR3 region has 15 residues. CDR3: CASSLGGDPYNEQFF. CDR3 bases: TGTGCCAGCAGCTTAGGGGGGGATCCCTACAATGAGCAGTTCTTC.

This clone has only one observation. This sequence joins TRBV2 and TRBJ1-5, with D perhaps matching TRBD1 (6 bases). The ends were cut back, 10 bases at V and 0 bases at J, with 10 bases in the middle. This CDR3 comprises 13 residues. The germline V gene encodes CDR1 SNHLY and CDR2 FYNNEI. The CDR3 sequence is CAKDRFSNQPQHF. CDR3 DNA: TGTGCCAAGGACAGATTTAGCAATCAGCCCCAGCATTTT.

The CDR3 reads CASSGQLGQETQYF. The CDR3 bases are TGTGCCAGCAGCGGACAGTTAGGTCAAGAGACCCAGTACTTC. The chain links TRBV2 to TRBJ2-5; D may be TRBD1 (6 bases). The CDR3 consists of 14 residues. CDR1 and CDR2 from the germline V gene are SNHLY and FYNNEI. Trimming shortened V by 6 bases and J by 2 bases, and 13 bases separated the two germline ends.

This sequence joins TRBV7-9 and TRBJ2-7; perhaps TRBD1 as D (5 bases). Trimming shortened V by 7 bases and J by 2 bases, and 9 bases separated the two germline ends. The germline CDR1 and CDR2 sequences are SEHNR and FQNEAQ (reference sequence). The CDR3 extends over 12 amino acids. The CDR3 DNA sequence: TGTGCCAGCACCCAGGGTGCCTACGAGCAGTACTTC. Encoded protein: CASTQGAYEQYF.

V gene TRBV27 combines with J gene TRBJ1-5, with 12 bases fitting TRBD1. Germline CDR1 MNHEY, CDR2 SMNVEV (reference sequence). This CDR3 comprises 16 residues. The V and J ends lost 6 bases and 3 bases, in that order; junction bases with no gene match: 6. The CDR3 coding sequence is TGTGCCAGCAGGCCAGGGACAGGGGGCCTCAATCAGCCCCAGCATTTT. It translates to CASRPGTGGLNQPQHF.

This clone appeared a few times. This chain links TRBV6-4 with TRBJ1-2, with TRBD1 identical over 9 bases. The CDR3 is made up of 15 amino acids. Germline lookup yields CDR1 MRHNA and CDR2 SNTAGT. The V and J ends lost 0 bases and 6 bases, in that order; junction bases with no gene match: 5. DNA of the CDR3: TGTGCCAGCAGTGACTCTGGACAGGGGTTCAATGGCTACACCTTC. Translating it yields CASSDSGQGFNGYTF.

The chain employs TRBV29-1 and TRBJ2-1; D may be TRBD2 (6 bases). CDR1 SQVTM and CDR2 ANQGSEA come from the germline V gene. The CDR3 spans 14 residues. V lost 4 bases, J lost 8 bases, and 18 bases lay in between. In DNA, the CDR3 is TGCAGCGTTGGGGGCGGGGCCTTGAACCATGAGCAGTTCTTC. It yields the protein CSVGGGALNHEQFF.

The V and J genes are TRBV5-6 and TRBJ2-3; no clear D gene. Trimming stripped 0 bases from V and 5 bases from J, with 7 bases between. The CDR3 consists of 13 residues. Germline values: CDR1 SGHDT, CDR2 YYEEEE. CDR3 amino acids: CASSLVGGDTQYF. For the CDR3, the DNA is TGTGCCAGCAGCTTGGTAGGCGGAGATACGCAGTATTTT. The full variable domain, with the rest looked up from reference TRBV5-6 and TRBJ2-3, is DAGVTQSPTHLIKTRGQQVTLRCSPKSGHDTVSWYQQALGQGPQFIFQYYEEEERQRGNFPDRFSGHQFPNYSSELNVNALLLGDSALYLCASSLVGGDTQYFGPGTRLTVL.

CDR3 amino acids: CASSQPSGTGTYEQYF. CDR3 in DNA: TGCGCCAGCAGCCAGCCTTCCGGGACAGGAACCTACGAGCAGTACTTC. The chain carries TRBV4-1 and TRBJ2-7, with 8 nucleotides matching TRBD1. CDR1 is MGHRA and CDR2 is YSYEKL in the germline V gene. After removal of 3 bases from V and 2 bases from J, the junction contained 9 bases not matched to a gene. The CDR3 consists of 16 residues.

This chain joins TRBV28 and TRBJ2-7; D might be TRBD2 (5 bases). The CDR3 has 13 residues. Germline CDR1 is MDHEN and CDR2 is SYDVKM. Between the trimmed V and J ends, which lost 6 bases and 1 base, there was a span of 10 bases. As DNA, the CDR3 is TGTGCCAGCAGCCCACGGGGATCCTACGAGCAGTACTTC. The encoded protein is CASSPRGSYEQYF. Full variable domain (remainder filled in from reference TRBV28 and TRBJ2-7): DVKVTQSSRYLVKRTGEKVFLECVQDMDHENMFWYRQDPGLGLRLIYFSYDVKMKEKGDIPEGYSVSREKKERFSLILESASTNQTSMYLCASSPRGSYEQYFGPGTRLTVT.

This rearrangement joins TRBV6-9 to TRBJ1-6; D gene ambiguous. Trimming cost V 4 bases and J 2 bases, with 18 bases left between them. The germline V gene encodes CDR1 MNHGY and CDR2 SVAAGI. This CDR3 has 18 amino acids. The DNA of the CDR3 is TGTGCCAGCAGTTCCCCGGGCGGGCCCGGCACCTATAATTCACCCCTCCACTTT. Its translation is CASSSPGGPGTYNSPLHF.

J is TRBJ1-4 and V is TRBV18, with D tentatively TRBD1 (5 bases). Germline V CDR1 and CDR2: KGHSH, LQKENI. With 6 bases removed from V and 3 bases from J, the gap between germline ends came to 14 bases. The CDR3 loop spans 15 amino acids. The CDR3 DNA reads TGTGCCAGCTCGACGGCGGTAGGGGCTAATGAAAAACTGTTTTTT. It is translated as CASSTAVGANEKLFF.